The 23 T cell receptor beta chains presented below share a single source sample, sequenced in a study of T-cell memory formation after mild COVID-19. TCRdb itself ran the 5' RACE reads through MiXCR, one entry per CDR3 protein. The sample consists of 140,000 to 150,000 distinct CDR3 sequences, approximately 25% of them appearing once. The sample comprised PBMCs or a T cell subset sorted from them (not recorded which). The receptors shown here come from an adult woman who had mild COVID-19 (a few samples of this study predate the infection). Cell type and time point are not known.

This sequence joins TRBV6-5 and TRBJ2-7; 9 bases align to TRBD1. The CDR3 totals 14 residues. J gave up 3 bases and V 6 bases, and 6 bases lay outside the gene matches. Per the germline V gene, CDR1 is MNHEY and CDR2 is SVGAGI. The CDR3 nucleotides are TGTGCCAGCAGCCCTCCGACAGGGGGCTACGAGCAGTACTTC. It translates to CASSPPTGGYEQYF.

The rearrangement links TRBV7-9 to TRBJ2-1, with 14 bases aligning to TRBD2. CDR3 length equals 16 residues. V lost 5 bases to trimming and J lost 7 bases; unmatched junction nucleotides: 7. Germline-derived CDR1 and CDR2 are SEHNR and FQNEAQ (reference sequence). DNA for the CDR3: TGTGCCAGCAGCGAGACTAGCGGGAGGGCCAGGAATGAGCAGTTCTTC. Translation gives CASSETSGRARNEQFF.

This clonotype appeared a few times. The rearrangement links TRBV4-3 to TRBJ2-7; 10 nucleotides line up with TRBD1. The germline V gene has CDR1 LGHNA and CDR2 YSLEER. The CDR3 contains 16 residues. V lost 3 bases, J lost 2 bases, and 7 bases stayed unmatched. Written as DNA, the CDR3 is TGCGCCAGCAGCCACACCCCCGGGACAGGGGCCTACGAGCAGTACTTC. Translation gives CASSHTPGTGAYEQYF.

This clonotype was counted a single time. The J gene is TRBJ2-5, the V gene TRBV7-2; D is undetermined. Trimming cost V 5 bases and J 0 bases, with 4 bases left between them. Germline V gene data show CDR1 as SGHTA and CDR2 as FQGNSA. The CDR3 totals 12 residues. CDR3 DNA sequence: TGTGCCAGCAGCGCCTACCAAGAGACCCAGTACTTC. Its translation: CASSAYQETQYF.

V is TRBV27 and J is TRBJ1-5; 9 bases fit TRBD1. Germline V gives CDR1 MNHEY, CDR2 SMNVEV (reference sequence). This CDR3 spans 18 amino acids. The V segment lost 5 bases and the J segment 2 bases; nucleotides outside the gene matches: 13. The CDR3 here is CASSTRTPDRGGNQPQHF. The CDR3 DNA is TGTGCCAGCAGTACCCGAACACCCGACAGGGGGGGCAATCAGCCCCAGCATTTT.

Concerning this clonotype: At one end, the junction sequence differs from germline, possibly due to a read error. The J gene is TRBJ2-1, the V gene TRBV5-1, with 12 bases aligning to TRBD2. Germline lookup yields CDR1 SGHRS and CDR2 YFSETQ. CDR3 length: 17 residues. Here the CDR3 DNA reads TGCGCCAGCAGCCCTCGGACTAGCGGGATCTTCTACGATGAGCAGTTCTTC. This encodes CASSPRTSGIFYDEQFF. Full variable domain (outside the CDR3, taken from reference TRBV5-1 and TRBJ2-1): KAGVTQTPRYLIKTRGQQVTLSCSPISGHRSVSWYQQTPGQGLQFLFEYFSETQRNKGNFPGRFSGRQFSNSRSEMNVSTLELGDSALYLCASSPRTSGIFYDEQFFGPGTRLTVL.

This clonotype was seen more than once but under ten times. The CDR3 sequence is CASSPGGLGSNGYTF. Written as DNA, the CDR3 is TGTGCCAGCAGCCCCGGGGGCCTCGGGTCTAATGGCTACACCTTC. V is TRBV9 and J is TRBJ1-2; D possibly corresponds to TRBD1 (6 bases). Germline V gene sequence: CDR1 SGDLS, CDR2 YYNGEE. The CDR3 extends over 15 amino acids. Trimming pared 4 bases from V and 6 bases from J, leaving 19 bases between.

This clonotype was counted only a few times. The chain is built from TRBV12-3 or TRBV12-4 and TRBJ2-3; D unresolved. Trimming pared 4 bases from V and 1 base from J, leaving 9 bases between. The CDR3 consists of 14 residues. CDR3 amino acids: CASSSSRRTDTQYF. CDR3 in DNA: TGTGCCAGCAGTTCCTCCAGACGCACAGATACGCAGTATTTT.

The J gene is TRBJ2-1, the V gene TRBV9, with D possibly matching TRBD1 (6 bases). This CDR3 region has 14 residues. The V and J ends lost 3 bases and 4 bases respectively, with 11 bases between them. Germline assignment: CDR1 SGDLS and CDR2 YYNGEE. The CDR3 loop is CASSAQGLYNEQFF. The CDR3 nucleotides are TGTGCCAGCAGCGCACAGGGTCTGTACAATGAGCAGTTCTTC.

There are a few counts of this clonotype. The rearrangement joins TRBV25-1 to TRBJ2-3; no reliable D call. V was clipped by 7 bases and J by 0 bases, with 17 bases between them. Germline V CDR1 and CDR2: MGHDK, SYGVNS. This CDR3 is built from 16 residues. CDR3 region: CASKTLGAESTDTQYF. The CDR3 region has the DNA TGTGCCAGCAAAACCCTGGGCGCCGAGAGCACAGATACGCAGTATTTT.

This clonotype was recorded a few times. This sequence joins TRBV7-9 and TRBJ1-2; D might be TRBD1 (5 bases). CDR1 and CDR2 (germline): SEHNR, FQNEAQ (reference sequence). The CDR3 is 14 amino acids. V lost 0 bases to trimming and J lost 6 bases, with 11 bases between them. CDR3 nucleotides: TGTGCCAGCAGCTTAGCAGCCGGGGGGGATGGCTACACCTTC. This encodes CASSLAAGGDGYTF.

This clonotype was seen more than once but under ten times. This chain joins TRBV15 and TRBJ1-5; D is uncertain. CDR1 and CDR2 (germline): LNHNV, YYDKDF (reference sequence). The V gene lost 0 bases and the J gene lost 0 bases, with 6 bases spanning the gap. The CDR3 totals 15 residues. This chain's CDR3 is CATSRDRHSNQPQHF. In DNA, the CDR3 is TGTGCCACCAGCAGAGATAGGCATAGCAATCAGCCCCAGCATTTT.

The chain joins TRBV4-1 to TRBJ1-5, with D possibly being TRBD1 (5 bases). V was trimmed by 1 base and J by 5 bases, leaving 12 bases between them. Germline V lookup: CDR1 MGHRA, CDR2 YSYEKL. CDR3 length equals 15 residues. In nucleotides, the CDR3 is TGCGCCAGCAGCCAAGCCGGAAGGGGAGATCAGCCCCAGCATTTT. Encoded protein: CASSQAGRGDQPQHF.

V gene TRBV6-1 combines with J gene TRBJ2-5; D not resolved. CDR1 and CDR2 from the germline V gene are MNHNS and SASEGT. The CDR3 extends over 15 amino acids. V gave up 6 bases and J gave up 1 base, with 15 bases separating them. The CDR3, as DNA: TGTGCCAGCAGCGCCTTTTGGCGGTCCCAAGAGACCCAGTACTTC. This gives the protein CASSAFWRSQETQYF.

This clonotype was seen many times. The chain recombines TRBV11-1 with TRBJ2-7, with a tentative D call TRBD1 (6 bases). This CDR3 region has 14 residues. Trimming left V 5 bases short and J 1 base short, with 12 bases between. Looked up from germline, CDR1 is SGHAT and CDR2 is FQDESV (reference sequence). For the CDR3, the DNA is TGTGCCAGCAGCCCGCCGGGACAATCCTACGAGCAGTACTTC. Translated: CASSPPGQSYEQYF.

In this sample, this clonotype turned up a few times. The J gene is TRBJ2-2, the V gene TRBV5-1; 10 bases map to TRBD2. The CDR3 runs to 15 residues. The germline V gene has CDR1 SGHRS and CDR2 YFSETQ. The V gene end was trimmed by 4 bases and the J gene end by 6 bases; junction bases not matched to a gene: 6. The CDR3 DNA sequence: TGCGCCAGCAGCCTCGACCTAGCGGGAGCCGGGGAGCTGTTTTTT. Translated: CASSLDLAGAGELFF.

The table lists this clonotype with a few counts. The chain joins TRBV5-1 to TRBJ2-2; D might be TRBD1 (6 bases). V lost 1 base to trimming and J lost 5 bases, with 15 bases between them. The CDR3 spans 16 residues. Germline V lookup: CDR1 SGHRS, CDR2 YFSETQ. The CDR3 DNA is TGCGCCAGCAGCTTGTATACGCCAGGGGAAACCGGGGAGCTGTTTTTT. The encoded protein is CASSLYTPGETGELFF.

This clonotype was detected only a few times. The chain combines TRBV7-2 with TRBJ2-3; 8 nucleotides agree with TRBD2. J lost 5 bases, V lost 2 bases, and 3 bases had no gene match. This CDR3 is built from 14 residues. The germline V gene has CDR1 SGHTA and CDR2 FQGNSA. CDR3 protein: CASSLTSGGDTQYF. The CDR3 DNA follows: TGTGCCAGCAGCTTAACTAGCGGTGGAGATACGCAGTATTTT.

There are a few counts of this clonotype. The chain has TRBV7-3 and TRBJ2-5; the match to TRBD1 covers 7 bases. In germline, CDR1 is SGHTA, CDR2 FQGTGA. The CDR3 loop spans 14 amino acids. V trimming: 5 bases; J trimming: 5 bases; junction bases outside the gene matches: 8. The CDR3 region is CASSVTGVEETQYF. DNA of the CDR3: TGTGCCAGCAGCGTCACAGGGGTGGAGGAGACCCAGTACTTC. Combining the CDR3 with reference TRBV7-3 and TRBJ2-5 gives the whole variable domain GAGVSQTPSNKVTEKGKYVELRCDPISGHTALYWYRQSLGQGPEFLIYFQGTGAADDSGLPNDRFFAVRPEGSVSTLKIQRTERGDSAVYLCASSVTGVEETQYFGPGTRLLVL.

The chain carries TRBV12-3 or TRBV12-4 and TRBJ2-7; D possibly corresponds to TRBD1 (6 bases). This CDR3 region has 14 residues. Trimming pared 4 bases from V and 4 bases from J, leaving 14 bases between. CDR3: CASSSGHRDYEQYF. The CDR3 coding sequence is TGTGCCAGCAGTTCCGGACACAGGGATTACGAGCAGTACTTC.

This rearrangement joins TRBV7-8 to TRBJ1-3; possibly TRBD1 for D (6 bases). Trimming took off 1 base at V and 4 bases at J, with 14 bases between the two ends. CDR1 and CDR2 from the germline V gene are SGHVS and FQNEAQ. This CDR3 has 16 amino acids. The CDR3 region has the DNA TGTGCCAGCAGCTTAGTGATACAGGGAAGGGGAAACACCATATATTTT. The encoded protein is CASSLVIQGRGNTIYF. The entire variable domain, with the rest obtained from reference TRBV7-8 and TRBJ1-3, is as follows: GAGVSQSPRYKVAKRGQDVALRCDPISGHVSLFWYQQALGQGPEFLTYFQNEAQLDKSGLPSDRFFAERPEGSVSTLKIQRTQQEDSAVYLCASSLVIQGRGNTIYFGEGSWLTVV.

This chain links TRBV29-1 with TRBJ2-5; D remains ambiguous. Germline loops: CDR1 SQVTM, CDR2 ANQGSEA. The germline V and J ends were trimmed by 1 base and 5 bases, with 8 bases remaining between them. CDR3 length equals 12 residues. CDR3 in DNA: TGCAGCGTTGAAGCACATGAGGAGACCCAGTACTTC. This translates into CSVEAHEETQYF.

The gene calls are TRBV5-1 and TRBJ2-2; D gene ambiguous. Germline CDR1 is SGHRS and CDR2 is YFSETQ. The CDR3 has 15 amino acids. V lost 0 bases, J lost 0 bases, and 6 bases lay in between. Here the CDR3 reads CASSLDRTNTGELFF. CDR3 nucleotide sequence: TGCGCCAGCAGCTTGGATCGGACGAACACCGGGGAGCTGTTTTTT.